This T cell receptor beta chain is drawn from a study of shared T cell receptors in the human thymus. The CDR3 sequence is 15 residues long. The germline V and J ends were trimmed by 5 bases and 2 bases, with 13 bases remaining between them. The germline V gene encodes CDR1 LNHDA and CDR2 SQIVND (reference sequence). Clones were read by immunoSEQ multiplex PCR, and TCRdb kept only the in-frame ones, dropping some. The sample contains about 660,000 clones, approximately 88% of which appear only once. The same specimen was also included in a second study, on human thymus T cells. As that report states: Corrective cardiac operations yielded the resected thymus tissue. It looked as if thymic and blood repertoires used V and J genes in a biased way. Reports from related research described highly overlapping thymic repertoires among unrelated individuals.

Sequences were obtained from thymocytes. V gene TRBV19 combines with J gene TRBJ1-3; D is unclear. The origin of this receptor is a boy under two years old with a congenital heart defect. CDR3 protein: CASSFPTQAGNTIYF. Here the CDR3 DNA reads TGTGCCAGTAGTTTTCCCACCCAGGCTGGAAACACCATATATTTT.